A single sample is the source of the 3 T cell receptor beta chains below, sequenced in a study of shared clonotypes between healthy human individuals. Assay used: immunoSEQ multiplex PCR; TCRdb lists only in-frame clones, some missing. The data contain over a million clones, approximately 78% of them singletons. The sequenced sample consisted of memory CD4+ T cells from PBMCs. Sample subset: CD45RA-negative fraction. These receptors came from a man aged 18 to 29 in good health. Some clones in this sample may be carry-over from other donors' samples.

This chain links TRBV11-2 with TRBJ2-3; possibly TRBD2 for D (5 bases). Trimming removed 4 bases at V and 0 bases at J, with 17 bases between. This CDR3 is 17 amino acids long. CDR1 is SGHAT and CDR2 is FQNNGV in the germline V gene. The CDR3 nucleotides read TGTGCCAGCAGCTCCCCACCCGGGCGAGGGAGCACAGATACGCAGTATTTT. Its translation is CASSSPPGRGSTDTQYF. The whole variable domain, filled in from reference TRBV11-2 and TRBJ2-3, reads EAGVAQSPRYKIIEKRQSVAFWCNPISGHATLYWYQQILGQGPKLLIQFQNNGVVDDSQLPKDRFSAERLKGVDSTLKIQPAKLEDSAVYLCASSSPPGRGSTDTQYFGPGTRLTVL.

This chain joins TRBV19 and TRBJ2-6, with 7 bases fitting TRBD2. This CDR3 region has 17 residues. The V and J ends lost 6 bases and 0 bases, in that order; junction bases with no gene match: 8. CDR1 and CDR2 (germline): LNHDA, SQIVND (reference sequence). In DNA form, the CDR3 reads TGTGCCAGTAGACCTAGGGAGGGCCGCTCTGGGGCCAACGTCCTGACTTTC. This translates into CASRPREGRSGANVLTF. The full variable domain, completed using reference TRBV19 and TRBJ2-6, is DGGITQSPKYLFRKEGQNVTLSCEQNLNHDAMYWYRQDPGQGLRLIYYSQIVNDFQKGDIAEGYSVSREKKESFPLTVTSAQKNPTAFYLCASRPREGRSGANVLTFGAGSRLTVL.

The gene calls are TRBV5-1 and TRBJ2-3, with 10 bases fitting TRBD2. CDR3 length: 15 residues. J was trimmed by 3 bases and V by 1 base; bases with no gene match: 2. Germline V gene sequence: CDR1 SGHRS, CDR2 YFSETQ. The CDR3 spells CASSLRSGRTDTQYF. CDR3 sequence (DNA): TGCGCCAGCAGCTTGCGTAGCGGGAGGACAGATACGCAGTATTTT. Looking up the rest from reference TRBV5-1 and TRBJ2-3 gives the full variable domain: KAGVTQTPRYLIKTRGQQVTLSCSPISGHRSVSWYQQTPGQGLQFLFEYFSETQRNKGNFPGRFSGRQFSNSRSEMNVSTLELGDSALYLCASSLRSGRTDTQYFGPGTRLTVL.